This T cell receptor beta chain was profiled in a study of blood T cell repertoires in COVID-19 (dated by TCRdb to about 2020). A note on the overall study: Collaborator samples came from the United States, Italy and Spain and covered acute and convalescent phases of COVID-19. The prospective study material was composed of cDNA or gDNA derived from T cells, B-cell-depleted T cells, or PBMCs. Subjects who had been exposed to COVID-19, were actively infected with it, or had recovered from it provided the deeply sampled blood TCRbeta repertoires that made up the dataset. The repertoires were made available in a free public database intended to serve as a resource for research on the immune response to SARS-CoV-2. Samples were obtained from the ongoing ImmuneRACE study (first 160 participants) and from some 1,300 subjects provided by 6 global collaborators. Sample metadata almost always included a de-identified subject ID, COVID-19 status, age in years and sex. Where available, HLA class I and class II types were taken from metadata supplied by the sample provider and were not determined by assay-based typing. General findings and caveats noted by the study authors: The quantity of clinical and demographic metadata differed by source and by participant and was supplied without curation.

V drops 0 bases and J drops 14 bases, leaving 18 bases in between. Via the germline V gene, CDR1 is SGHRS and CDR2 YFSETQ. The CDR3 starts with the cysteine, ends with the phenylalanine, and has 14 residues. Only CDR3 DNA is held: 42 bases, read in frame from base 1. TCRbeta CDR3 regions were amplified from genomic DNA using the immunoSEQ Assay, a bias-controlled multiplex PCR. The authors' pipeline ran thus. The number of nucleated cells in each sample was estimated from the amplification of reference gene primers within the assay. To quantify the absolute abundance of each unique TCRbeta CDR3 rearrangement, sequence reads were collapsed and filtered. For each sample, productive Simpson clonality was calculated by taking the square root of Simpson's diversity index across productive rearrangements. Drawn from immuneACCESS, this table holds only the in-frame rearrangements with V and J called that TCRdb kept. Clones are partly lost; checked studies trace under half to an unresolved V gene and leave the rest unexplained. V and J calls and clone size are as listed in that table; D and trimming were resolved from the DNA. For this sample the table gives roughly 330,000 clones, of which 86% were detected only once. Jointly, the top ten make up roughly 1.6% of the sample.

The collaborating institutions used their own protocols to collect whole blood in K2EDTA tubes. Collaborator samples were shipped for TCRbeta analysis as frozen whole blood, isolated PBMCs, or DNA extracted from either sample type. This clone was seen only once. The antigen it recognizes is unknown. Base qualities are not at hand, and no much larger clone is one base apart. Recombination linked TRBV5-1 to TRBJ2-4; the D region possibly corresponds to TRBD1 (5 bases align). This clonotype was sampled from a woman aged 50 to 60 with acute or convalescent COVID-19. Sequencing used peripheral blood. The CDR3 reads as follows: CASSLAAGKPHEYF. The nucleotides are TGCGCCAGCAGCTTGGCTGCAGGGAAACCCCATGAGTACTTC. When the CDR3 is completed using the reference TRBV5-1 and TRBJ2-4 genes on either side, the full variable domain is KAGVTQTPRYLIKTRGQQVTLSCSPISGHRSVSWYQQTPGQGLQFLFEYFSETQRNKGNFPGRFSGRQFSNSRSEMNVSTLELGDSALYLCASSLAAGKPHEYFGAGTRLSVL.